This TCR beta chain was obtained from a study of blood T cells in healthy people across ages. For the second PCR, which ran for about 6 to 11 cycles, a sample-barcoded 5' primer and a J-beta primer mix were used. Using its own MiXCR run on the 5' RACE reads, TCRdb lists one record per CDR3 protein. The table lists roughly 900,000 distinct CDR3 sequences, around 48% of them singletons. Germline V gene lookup returns CDR1 SGHNT and CDR2 YENEEA. Trimming left V 1 base short and J 7 bases short, with 13 bases between. This CDR3 region has 14 residues. The receptor was isolated from a man aged 25 to 45 in good health. The chain couples TRBV11-3 to TRBJ1-2; D is unclear. Sequenced input: blood. The CDR3 is CASSLGLSGGGYTF. CDR3 sequence (DNA): TGTGCCAGCAGCTTAGGGTTGTCGGGAGGTGGCTACACCTTC. Variable domain in full (rest from reference TRBV11-3 and TRBJ1-2): EAGVVQSPRYKIIEKKQPVAFWCNPISGHNTLYWYLQNLGQGPELLIRYENEEAVDDSQLPKDRFSAERLKGVDSTLKIQPAELGDSAVYLCASSLGLSGGGYTFGSGTRLTVV.